This T cell receptor beta chain was captured by sequencing in a study of identical twins. This CDR3 is 13 amino acids long. The germline CDR1 and CDR2 sequences are MDHEN and SYDVKM. Trimming shortened V by 5 bases and J by 5 bases, and 12 bases separated the two germline ends. Study-wide results and limits: Partial confounding of zero-insertion analyses by invariant MAIT and iNKT cells was possible. Interpretation of the results relied on cross-sectional statistical analysis and not on following the same donors.

This clonotype was found many times. What it binds is unknown. A single record per CDR3 protein comes from TCRdb applying MiXCR to the 5' RACE reads. The sample has roughly 350,000 distinct CDR3 sequences, roughly an eighth seen once. The sample was also linked to a second study, of yellow fever vaccine responses in identical twins.

Sequenced input: CD8+ T cells sorted from blood. The sequence came from a woman under 30 in good health. V and J are TRBV28 and TRBJ2-5; D is uncertain. In DNA form, the CDR3 reads TGTGCCAGCAGTCCCGAGGACGGGGAGACCCAGTACTTC. It is translated as CASSPEDGETQYF.